This paragraph covers one T cell receptor (beta chain) sequence. The antigen remains unidentified. A second about 7 to 12 cycle PCR used barcoded and J-beta primers. All samples yielded 2.5 million or more CDR3-containing paired-end reads. Using its own MiXCR run on the 5' RACE reads, TCRdb lists one record per CDR3 protein. The sample records approximately 770,000 distinct CDR3 sequences, 58% being singletons. The data were taken from a study of blood T cells in healthy people across ages. At the level of the study: Roughly one uniquely barcoded beta molecule per two T cells was captured. General study results and limits: Diversity was estimated from one million T cells, and these estimates were considered underestimates. The study could not conclusively compare naive and antigen-experienced cells, given its unsorted PBMCs.

The receptor was derived from a man aged 30-40 years in good health. Sequenced sample: blood.

The CDR3, as DNA: TGTGCCAGCAGTCGACTAGCGGGAGTTTCCGGGGAGCTGTTTTTT. Its protein product is CASSRLAGVSGELFF. V is TRBV6-2 or TRBV6-3 and J is TRBJ2-2, with 12 positions matching TRBD2. This CDR3 is built from 15 residues. J lost 6 bases, V lost 5 bases, and 4 bases had no gene match. In germline, CDR1 is MNHEY, CDR2 SVGEGT.